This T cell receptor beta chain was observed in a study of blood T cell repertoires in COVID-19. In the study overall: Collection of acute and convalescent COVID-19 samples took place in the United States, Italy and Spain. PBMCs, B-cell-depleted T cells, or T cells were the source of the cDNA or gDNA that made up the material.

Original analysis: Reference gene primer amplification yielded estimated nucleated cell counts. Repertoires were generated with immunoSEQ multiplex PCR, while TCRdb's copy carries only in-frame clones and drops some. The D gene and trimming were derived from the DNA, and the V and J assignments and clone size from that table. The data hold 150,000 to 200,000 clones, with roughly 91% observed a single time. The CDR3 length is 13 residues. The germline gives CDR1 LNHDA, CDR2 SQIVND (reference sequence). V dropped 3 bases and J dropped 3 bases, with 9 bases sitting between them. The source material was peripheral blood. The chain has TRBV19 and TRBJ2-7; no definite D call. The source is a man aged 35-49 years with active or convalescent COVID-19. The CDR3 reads CASSINFGYEQYF. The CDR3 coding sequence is TGTGCCAGTAGTATCAACTTTGGCTACGAGCAGTACTTC.